A single T cell receptor beta chain is shown here with its context. As yet, its antigen is unknown. Some clones are missing from TCRdb's copy, which holds only in-frame ones; the method was immunoSEQ multiplex PCR. The repertoire holds fewer than 250,000 clones, with around nine tenths as singletons. The CDR3 covers 15 residues. V shed 6 bases, J shed 2 bases, and the junction held 8 bases outside the gene matches. Germline V lookup: CDR1 LNHDA, CDR2 SQIVND (reference sequence). The data are from a study of cytomegalovirus exposure and HLA in healthy donors. Study summary: The 90 to 150 validation repertoires, a later analysis reported, used the same platform as the roughly 660 repertoires from the first cohort.

Whole-study results and caveats: It was 150 to 200 TCR beta chains that were listed as cytomegalovirus-associated. Reports credit the classifier with highly specific, highly sensitive diagnosis of cytomegalovirus status. Rarity held for most TCR sequences, but there were some public TCRs that occurred in many donors.

Sample: PBMCs. V is TRBV19 and J is TRBJ2-3, with 7 nucleotides matching TRBD1. This TCR was recovered from a man between 18 and 29 years old in good health and CMV-seronegative. CDR3 bases: TGTGCCAGTAGGCCACAGGGACAGAACACAGATACGCAGTATTTT. It yields the protein CASRPQGQNTDTQYF.